This TCR beta chain came from a study of blood T cell repertoires in COVID-19. For the study at large: Collection of acute and convalescent COVID-19 samples took place in the United States, Italy and Spain. Nucleic acid was either cDNA or gDNA, and it came from T cells, B-cell-depleted T cells, or PBMCs.

Concerning this clone: The sample contains more than one DNA sequence encoding this CDR3.

In the original workflow: The authors estimated nucleated cell counts from reference gene primer amplification. Sequenced by immunoSEQ multiplex PCR; TCRdb stores in-frame clones only, minus some. V, J and clone size reflect that table, while D and trimming were determined from the DNA. The table records some 400,000 clones, 90% of them present only once. V was pared by 5 bases and J by 1 base, with 2 bases of the junction left unmatched. Germline V gives CDR1 SGHTA, CDR2 FQGTGA. The CDR3 has 16 amino acids. What was sequenced was peripheral blood. The receptor comes from a man between 18 and 35 years old with active or convalescent COVID-19. The V and J genes are TRBV7-3 and TRBJ2-1, with 13 bases fitting TRBD2. This CDR3 reads CASSQLAGGSYNEQFF. CDR3 DNA: TGTGCCAGCAGCCAACTAGCGGGAGGGTCCTACAATGAGCAGTTCTTC.